Below, 9 T cell receptor beta chains from the same sample are listed, as sequenced in a study of neurological immune-mediated disorders. MiXCR was run by TCRdb on the 5' RACE reads, yielding one entry per CDR3 protein. The table records around 70,000 distinct CDR3 sequences, 4.8% of them present only once. Sequenced material: PBMCs. The receptors originated from a woman between 65 and 79 years old with multiple sclerosis.

This clonotype is medium-sized (0.01 to 0.1%) within its sample. The chain carries TRBV7-2 and TRBJ1-1; no clear D. There are 15 residues in the CDR3. The V and J ends lost 1 base and 1 base respectively, with 10 bases between them. Germline V gives CDR1 SGHTA, CDR2 FQGNSA. DNA of the CDR3: TGTGCCAGCAGCTTAGATCCAGGTTCGAACACTGAAGCTTTCTTT. As protein: CASSLDPGSNTEAFF.

Worth noting for this clonotype: This clone may be a read error of a much larger clone one base away. The rearrangement uses TRBV20-1 and TRBJ2-1; 9 positions match TRBD1. The CDR3 sequence is 13 residues long. Trimming at V came to 7 bases and at J to 8 bases, leaving 9 bases not matched to a gene. Germline lookup yields CDR1 DFQATT and CDR2 SNEGSKA (reference sequence). CDR3 sequence: CSDDEDRGDEQFF. The CDR3, as DNA: TGCAGTGATGACGAGGACAGGGGCGATGAGCAGTTCTTC.

The chain is built from TRBV5-6 and TRBJ1-5; D unclear. Trimming pared 0 bases from V and 3 bases from J, leaving 7 bases between. The length of the CDR3 is 14 residues. Germline V gene lookup returns CDR1 SGHDT and CDR2 YYEEEE. CDR3 sequence: CASSLAGINQPQHF. CDR3 sequence (DNA): TGTGCCAGCAGCTTGGCAGGTATCAATCAGCCCCAGCATTTT.

This clonotype was counted between two and nine times. The J gene is TRBJ1-1, the V gene TRBV15; D not resolved. Germline V lookup: CDR1 LNHNV, CDR2 YYDKDF (reference sequence). V lost 3 bases, J lost 6 bases, and 11 bases lay in between. This CDR3 region has 13 residues. CDR3 sequence reads: CATSSRMLSEAFF. The CDR3 DNA is TGTGCCACCAGCAGCAGAATGTTGTCTGAAGCTTTCTTT.

This clonotype was counted many times. V usage is TRBV5-1 and J usage is TRBJ1-1; D call uncertain. V was pared by 2 bases and J by 2 bases, with 13 bases between. The germline V gene has CDR1 SGHRS and CDR2 YFSETQ. CDR3 size: 15 residues. DNA for the CDR3: TGCGCCAGCAGCTTAAGATTCCTCCAAAACACTGAAGCTTTCTTT. Translating it yields CASSLRFLQNTEAFF. Full variable domain (outside the CDR3, taken from reference TRBV5-1 and TRBJ1-1): KAGVTQTPRYLIKTRGQQVTLSCSPISGHRSVSWYQQTPGQGLQFLFEYFSETQRNKGNFPGRFSGRQFSNSRSEMNVSTLELGDSALYLCASSLRFLQNTEAFFGQGTRLTVV.

This clonotype was seen at least ten times. One junction end does not reproduce the germline sequence, and a read error may be involved. This chain uses TRBV20-1 with TRBJ2-7; 8 nucleotides align to TRBD1. The CDR3 runs 14 residues. The V gene's germline CDR1 is DFQATT and CDR2 SNEGSKA (reference sequence). The CDR3 region is CSAREDRGLYEQYF. CDR3 nucleotides: TGCAGTGCTAGAGAAGACAGGGGACTCTACGAGCAGTACTTT.

In its sample, this clonotype was seen many times. The chain joins TRBV20-1 to TRBJ2-2; D perhaps matches TRBD2 (6 bases). This CDR3 has 15 residues. V lost 5 bases to trimming and J lost 0 bases, with 13 bases between them. Germline assignment: CDR1 DFQATT and CDR2 SNEGSKA (reference sequence). The CDR3 reads CSARRDFPNTGELFF. The CDR3 DNA follows: TGCAGTGCTCGCCGGGACTTTCCGAACACCGGGGAGCTGTTTTTT.

At least ten counts were recorded for this clonotype. The rearrangement joins TRBV12-3 or TRBV12-4 to TRBJ2-7; D might be TRBD2 (5 bases). This CDR3 has 11 residues. Trimming stripped 5 bases from V and 3 bases from J, with 5 bases between. The chain's CDR3 is CASSTSYEQYF. The DNA of the CDR3 is TGTGCCAGCAGTACTAGCTACGAGCAGTACTTC.

This clonotype was found many times. The chain links TRBV7-2 to TRBJ2-1, with 7 bases identical to TRBD2. Germline CDR1 reads SGHTA; CDR2 reads FQGNSA. The length of the CDR3 is 16 residues. V was clipped by 2 bases and J by 10 bases; unmatched bases: 14. CDR3 bases: TGTGCCAGCAGCTTATCTGGCGGATCGGGGAGGGAGGAGCAGTTCTTC. Its protein product is CASSLSGGSGREEQFF.